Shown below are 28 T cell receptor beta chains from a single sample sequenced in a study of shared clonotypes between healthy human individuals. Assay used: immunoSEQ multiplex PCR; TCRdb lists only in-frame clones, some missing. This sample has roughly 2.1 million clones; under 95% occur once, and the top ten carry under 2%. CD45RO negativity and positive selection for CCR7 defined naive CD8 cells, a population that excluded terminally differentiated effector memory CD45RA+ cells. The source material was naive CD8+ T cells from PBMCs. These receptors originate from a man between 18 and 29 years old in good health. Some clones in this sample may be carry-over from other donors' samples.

The CDR3 loop is CASSQTGWRSHGYTF. The CDR3 bases are TGTGCCAGCAGCCAAACAGGGTGGAGATCCCATGGCTACACCTTC. The V call is TRBV4-2, the J call TRBJ1-2; TRBD1 might be the D (6 bases). Trimming took off 2 bases at V and 6 bases at J, with 16 bases between the two ends. Germline V gene lookup returns CDR1 LGHNA and CDR2 YNFKEQ. The CDR3 loop spans 15 amino acids.

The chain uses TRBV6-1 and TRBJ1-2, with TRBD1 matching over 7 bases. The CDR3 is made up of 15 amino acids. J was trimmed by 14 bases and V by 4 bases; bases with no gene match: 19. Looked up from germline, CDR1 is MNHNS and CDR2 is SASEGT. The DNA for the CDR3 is TGTGCCAGCAGTGGGCCACTCTTCGGGACAGCTAATACGACCTTC. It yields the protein CASSGPLFGTANTTF.

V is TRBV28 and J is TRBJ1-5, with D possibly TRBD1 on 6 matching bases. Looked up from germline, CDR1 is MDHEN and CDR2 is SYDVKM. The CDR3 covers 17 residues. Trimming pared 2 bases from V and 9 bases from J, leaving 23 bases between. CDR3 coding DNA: TGTGCCAGCAGTTTAGCTACGACAGGACGAGGGATCATGCCCCAGCATTTT. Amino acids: CASSLATTGRGIMPQHF.

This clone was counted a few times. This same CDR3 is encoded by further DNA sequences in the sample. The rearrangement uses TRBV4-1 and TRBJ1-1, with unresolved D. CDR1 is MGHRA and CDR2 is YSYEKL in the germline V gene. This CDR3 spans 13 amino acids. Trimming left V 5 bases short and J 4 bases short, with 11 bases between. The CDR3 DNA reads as TGCGCCAGCAGCGATAGAGGTGGCACTGAAGCTTTCTTT. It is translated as CASSDRGGTEAFF.

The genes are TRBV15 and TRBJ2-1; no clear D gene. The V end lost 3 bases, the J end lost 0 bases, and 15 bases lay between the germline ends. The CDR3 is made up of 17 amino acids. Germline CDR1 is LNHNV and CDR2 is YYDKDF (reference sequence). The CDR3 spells CATSSLKESNSYNEQFF. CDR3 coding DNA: TGTGCCACCAGCAGCCTCAAGGAGAGCAACTCCTACAATGAGCAGTTCTTC.

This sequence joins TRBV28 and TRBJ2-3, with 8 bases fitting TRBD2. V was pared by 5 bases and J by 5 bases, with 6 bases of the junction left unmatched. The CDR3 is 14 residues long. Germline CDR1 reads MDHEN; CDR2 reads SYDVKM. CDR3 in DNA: TGTGCCAGCAGTCAGGGACTAGTGGTAGATACGCAGTATTTT. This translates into CASSQGLVVDTQYF.

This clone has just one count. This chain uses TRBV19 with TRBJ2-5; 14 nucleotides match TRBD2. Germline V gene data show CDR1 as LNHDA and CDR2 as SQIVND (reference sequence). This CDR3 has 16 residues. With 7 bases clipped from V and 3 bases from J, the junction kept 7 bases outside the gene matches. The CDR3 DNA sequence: TGTGCCAGTAACCGGACTAGCGGGAGGACGGAAGAGACCCAGTACTTC. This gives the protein CASNRTSGRTEETQYF.

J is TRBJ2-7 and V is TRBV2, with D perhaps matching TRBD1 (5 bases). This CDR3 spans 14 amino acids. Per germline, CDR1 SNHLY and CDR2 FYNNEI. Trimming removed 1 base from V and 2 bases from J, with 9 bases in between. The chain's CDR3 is CASSEGTQAYEQYF. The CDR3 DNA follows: TGTGCCAGCAGTGAAGGGACACAAGCCTACGAGCAGTACTTC.

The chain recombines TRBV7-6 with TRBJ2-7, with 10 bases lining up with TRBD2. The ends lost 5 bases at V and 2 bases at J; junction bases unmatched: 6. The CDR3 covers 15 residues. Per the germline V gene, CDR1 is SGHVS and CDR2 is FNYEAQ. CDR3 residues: CASSLRTSGPYEQYF. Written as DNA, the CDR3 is TGTGCCAGCAGCCTCCGGACTAGCGGTCCCTACGAGCAGTACTTC.

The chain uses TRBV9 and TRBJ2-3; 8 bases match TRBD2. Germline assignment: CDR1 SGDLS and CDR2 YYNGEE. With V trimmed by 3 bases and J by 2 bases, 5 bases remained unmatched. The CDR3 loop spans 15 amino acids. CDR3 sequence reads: CASSAGGAITDTQYF. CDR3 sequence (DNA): TGTGCCAGCAGCGCCGGGGGGGCGATCACAGATACGCAGTATTTT. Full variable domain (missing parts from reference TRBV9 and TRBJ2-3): DSGVTQTPKHLITATGQRVTLRCSPRSGDLSVYWYQQSLDQGLQFLIQYYNGEERAKGNILERFSAQQFPDLHSELNLSSLELGDSALYFCASSAGGAITDTQYFGPGTRLTVL.

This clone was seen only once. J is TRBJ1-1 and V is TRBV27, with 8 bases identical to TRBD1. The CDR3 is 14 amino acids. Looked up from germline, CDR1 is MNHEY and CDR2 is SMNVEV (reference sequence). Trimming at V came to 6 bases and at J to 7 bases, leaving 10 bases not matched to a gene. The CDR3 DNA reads TGTGCCAGCAGCCCAACAGGGGGACTCTTTGAAGCTTTCTTT. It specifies CASSPTGGLFEAFF.

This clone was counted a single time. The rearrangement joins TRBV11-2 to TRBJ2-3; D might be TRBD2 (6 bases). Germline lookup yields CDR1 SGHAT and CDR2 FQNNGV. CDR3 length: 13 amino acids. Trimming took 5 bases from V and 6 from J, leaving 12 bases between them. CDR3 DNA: TGTGCCAGCAGCCCCACTCTAGCGGATACGCAGTATTTT. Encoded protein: CASSPTLADTQYF.

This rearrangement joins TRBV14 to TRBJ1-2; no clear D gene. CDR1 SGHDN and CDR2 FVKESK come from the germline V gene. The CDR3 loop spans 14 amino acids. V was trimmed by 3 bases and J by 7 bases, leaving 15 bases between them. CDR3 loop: CASSHPGGMFGYTF. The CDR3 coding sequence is TGTGCCAGCAGCCACCCGGGAGGGATGTTTGGCTACACCTTC.

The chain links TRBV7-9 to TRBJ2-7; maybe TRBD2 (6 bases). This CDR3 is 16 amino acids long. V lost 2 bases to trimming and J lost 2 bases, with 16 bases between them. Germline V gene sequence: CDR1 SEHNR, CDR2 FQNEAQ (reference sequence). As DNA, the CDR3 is TGTGCCAGCAGCTTAAGGGCTAGCGACATAACCTACGAGCAGTACTTC. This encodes CASSLRASDITYEQYF. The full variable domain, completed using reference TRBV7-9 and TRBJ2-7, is DTGVSQNPRHKITKRGQNVTFRCDPISEHNRLYWYRQTLGQGPEFLTYFQNEAQLEKSRLLSDRFSAERPKGSFSTLEIQRTEQGDSAMYLCASSLRASDITYEQYFGPGTRLTVT.

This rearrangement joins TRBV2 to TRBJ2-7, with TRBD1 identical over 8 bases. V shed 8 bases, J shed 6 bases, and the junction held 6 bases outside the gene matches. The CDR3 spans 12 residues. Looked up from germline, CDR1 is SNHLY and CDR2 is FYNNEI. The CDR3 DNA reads TGTGCCAGCTCTGAGACAGGGGCCGAGCAGTACTTC. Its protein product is CASSETGAEQYF. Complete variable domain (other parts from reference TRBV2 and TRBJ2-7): EPEVTQTPSHQVTQMGQEVILRCVPISNHLYFYWYRQILGQKVEFLVSFYNNEISEKSEIFDDQFSVERPDGSNFTLKIRSTKLEDSAMYFCASSETGAEQYFGPGTRLTVT.

The CDR3 region has the DNA TGTGCCAGCAGCTTCCCGTACAATGAGCAGTTCTTC. Its protein is CASSFPYNEQFF. J is TRBJ2-1 and V is TRBV11-2; D unclear. Germline assignment: CDR1 SGHAT and CDR2 FQNNGV. The CDR3 runs to 12 residues. Trimming shortened V by 3 bases and J by 4 bases, and 4 bases separated the two germline ends.

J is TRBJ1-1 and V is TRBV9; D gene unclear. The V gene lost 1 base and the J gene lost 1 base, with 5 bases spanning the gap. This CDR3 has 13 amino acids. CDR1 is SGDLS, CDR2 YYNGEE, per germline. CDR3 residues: CASSVNENTEAFF. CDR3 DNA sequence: TGTGCCAGCAGCGTAAACGAGAACACTGAAGCTTTCTTT.

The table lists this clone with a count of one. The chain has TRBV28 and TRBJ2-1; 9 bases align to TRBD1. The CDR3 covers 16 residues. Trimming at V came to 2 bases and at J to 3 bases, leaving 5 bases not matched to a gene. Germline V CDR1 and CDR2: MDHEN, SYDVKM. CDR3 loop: CASSLISGQGYNEQFF. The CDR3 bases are TGTGCCAGCAGTTTAATCTCGGGACAGGGCTACAATGAGCAGTTCTTC.

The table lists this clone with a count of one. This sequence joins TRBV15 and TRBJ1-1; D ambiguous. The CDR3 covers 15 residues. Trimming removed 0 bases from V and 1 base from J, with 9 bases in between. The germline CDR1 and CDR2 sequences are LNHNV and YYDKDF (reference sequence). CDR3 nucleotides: TGTGCCACCAGCAGAGATCGGTACGGGAACACTGAAGCTTTCTTT. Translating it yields CATSRDRYGNTEAFF.

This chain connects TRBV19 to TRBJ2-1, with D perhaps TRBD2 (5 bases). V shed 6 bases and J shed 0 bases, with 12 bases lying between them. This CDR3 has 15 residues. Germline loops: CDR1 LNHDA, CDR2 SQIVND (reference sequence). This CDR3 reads CASRVGRSSYNEQFF. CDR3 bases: TGTGCCAGTAGGGTTGGGAGAAGCTCCTACAATGAGCAGTTCTTC. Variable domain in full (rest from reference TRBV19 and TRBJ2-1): DGGITQSPKYLFRKEGQNVTLSCEQNLNHDAMYWYRQDPGQGLRLIYYSQIVNDFQKGDIAEGYSVSREKKESFPLTVTSAQKNPTAFYLCASRVGRSSYNEQFFGPGTRLTVL.

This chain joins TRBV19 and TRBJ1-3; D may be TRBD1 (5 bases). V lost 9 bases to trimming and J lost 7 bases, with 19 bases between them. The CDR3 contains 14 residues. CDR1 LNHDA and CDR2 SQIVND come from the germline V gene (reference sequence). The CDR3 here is CASRDLGRLNTIYF. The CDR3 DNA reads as TGTGCCAGCCGGGACCTGGGCAGGCTGAACACCATATATTTT.

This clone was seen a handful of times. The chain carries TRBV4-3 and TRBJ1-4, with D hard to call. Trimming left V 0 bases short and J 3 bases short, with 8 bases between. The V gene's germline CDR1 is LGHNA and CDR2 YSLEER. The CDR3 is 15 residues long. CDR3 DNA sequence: TGCGCCAGCAGCCAAGATCAAGGTTCTAATGAAAAACTGTTTTTT. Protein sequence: CASSQDQGSNEKLFF.

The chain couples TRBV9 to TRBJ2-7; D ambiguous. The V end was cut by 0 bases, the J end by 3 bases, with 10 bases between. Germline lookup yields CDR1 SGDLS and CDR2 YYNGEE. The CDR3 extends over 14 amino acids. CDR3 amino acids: CASSVGVRDYEQYF. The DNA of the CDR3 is TGTGCCAGCAGCGTAGGTGTCCGAGACTACGAGCAGTACTTC.

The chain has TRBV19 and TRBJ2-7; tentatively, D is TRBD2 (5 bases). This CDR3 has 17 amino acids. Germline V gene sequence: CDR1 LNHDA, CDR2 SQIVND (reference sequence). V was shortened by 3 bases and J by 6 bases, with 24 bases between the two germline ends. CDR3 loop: CASSIDPPARGSSEQYF. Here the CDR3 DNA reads TGTGCCAGTAGTATCGACCCCCCAGCTAGAGGGTCTTCCGAGCAGTACTTC. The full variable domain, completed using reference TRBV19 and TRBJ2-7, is DGGITQSPKYLFRKEGQNVTLSCEQNLNHDAMYWYRQDPGQGLRLIYYSQIVNDFQKGDIAEGYSVSREKKESFPLTVTSAQKNPTAFYLCASSIDPPARGSSEQYFGPGTRLTVT.

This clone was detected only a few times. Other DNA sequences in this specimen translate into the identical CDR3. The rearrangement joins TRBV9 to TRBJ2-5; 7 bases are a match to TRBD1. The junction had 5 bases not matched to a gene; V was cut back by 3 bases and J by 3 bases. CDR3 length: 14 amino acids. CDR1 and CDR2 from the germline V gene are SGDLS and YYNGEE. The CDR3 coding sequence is TGTGCCAGCAGCGCCAGTGGGACAGAAGAGACCCAGTACTTC. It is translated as CASSASGTEETQYF.

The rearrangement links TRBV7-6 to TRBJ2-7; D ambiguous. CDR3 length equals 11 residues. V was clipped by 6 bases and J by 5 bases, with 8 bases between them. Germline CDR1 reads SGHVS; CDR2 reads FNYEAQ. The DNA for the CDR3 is TGTGCCAGCAGTATGGGGAACGAGCAGTACTTC. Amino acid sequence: CASSMGNEQYF.

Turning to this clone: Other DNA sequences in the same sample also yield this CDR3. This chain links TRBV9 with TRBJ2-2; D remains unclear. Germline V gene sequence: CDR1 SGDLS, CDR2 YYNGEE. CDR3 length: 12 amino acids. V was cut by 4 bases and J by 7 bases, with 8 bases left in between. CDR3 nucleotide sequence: TGTGCCAGCAGCCTGTCAGGCGGGGAGCTGTTTTTT. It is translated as CASSLSGGELFF.

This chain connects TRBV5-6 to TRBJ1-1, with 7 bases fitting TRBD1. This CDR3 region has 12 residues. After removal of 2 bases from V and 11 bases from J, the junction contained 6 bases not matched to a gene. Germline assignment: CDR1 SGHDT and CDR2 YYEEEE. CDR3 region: CASSLLQGFAFF. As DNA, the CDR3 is TGTGCCAGCAGCTTACTACAGGGGTTTGCTTTCTTT.